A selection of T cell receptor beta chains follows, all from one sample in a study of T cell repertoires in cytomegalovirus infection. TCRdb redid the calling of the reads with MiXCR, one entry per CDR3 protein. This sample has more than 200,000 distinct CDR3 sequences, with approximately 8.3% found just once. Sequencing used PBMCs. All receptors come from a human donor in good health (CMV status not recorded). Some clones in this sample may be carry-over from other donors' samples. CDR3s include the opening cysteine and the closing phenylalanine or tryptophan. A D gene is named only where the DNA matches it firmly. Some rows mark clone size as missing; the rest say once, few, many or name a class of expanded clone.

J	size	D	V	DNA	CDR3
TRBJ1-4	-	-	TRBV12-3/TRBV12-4	TGTGCCAGCAGTTTCGGGCAGCCCGGGGAAAAACTGTTTTTT	CASSFGQPGEKLFF
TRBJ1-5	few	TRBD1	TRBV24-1	TGTGCCACCAGGGAGGGGGCCGGTCAGCCCCAGCATTTT	CATREGAGQPQHF
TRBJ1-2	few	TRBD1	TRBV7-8	TGTGCCAGCAGCCCTTACAGGGGGGAGGAGTATGGCTACACCTTC	CASSPYRGEEYGYTF
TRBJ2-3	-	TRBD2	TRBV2	TGTGCCAGCATGGGCCAAGCGGGACTCACAGATACGCAGTATTTT	CASMGQAGLTDTQYF
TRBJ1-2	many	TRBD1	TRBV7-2	TGTGCCAGCAGCTTAGCTGGGCAGGCAGGGGGAGGCTACACCTTC	CASSLAGQAGGGYTF
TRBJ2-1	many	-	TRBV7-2	TGTGCCAGCAGCTTAGTCGGTGTGGGTATCAATGAGCAGTTCTTC	CASSLVGVGINEQFF
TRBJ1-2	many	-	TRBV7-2	TGTGCCAGCAGCACCCGAGAGGGGGTTGGCTACACCTTC	CASSTREGVGYTF
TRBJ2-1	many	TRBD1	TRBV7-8	TGTGCCAGCAGCCCGAGCGACAGGGTTGGTGAGCAGTTCTTC	CASSPSDRVGEQFF
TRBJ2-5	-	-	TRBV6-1	TGTGCCAGCAGTCCGGGACCTTTAGGGACCCAGTACTTC	CASSPGPLGTQYF
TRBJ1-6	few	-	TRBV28	TGTGCCAGCGGGGGGCGATGGTCACCCCTCCACTTT	CASGGRWSPLHF
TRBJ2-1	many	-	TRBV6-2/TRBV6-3	TGTGCCAGCAGTAGTGGGGTGGGTGAGCAGTTCTTC	CASSSGVGEQFF